This TCR beta chain was recorded in a study of memory CD4+ T cells and cytomegalovirus serostatus. Study summary: This sample comes from healthy Belgian adults, several CMV seropositive, around 26 seronegative. Study-wide points: CD4+ memory repertoires contained 67 of 164 reported CMV TCRbeta sequences.

The sort gate was single viable CD3+CD4+CD8-CD45RO+ cells for memory CD4+ T cells. Donors' CMV status reflects serum IgG against pp150, pp28, p38, p52. CDR1 and CDR2 (germline): MNHNS, SASEGT. The CDR3 extends over 13 amino acids. Between the trimmed V and J ends, which lost 6 bases and 6 bases, there was a span of 14 bases. In the source study's methods: After removing out-of-frame reads, around 2,100,000 distinct TCRbeta sequences remained. The table came from immunoSEQ multiplex PCR; TCRdb's copy has only in-frame clones and leaves some out. V, J and clone size reflect that table, while D and trimming were determined from the DNA. Seen here are about 40,000 clones, over 70% observed once, and the top ten hold around 0.6%. In its sample, this clone was seen a few times. No antigen is known for it.

This chain links TRBV6-1 with TRBJ1-2; D remains unclear. This TCR derives from an adult in good health and CMV-seronegative. Sequenced input: memory CD4+ T cells from blood. CDR3 residues: CASRDLSMHGYTF. The CDR3 DNA follows: TGTGCCAGCAGAGACCTCTCGATGCATGGCTACACCTTC.